A single sample is the source of the 21 T cell receptor beta chains below, sequenced in a study of T cell responses to AZD1222 COVID-19 vaccine. Here immunoSEQ multiplex PCR was the method, and the copy in TCRdb shows in-frame clones only, minus some. The sample records approximately 130,000 clones, about 89% being singletons. The sequencing used peripheral blood, collected on day 0 of AZD1222 vaccination. These receptors were obtained from an adult in good health.

This rearrangement joins TRBV29-1 to TRBJ1-4; TRBD1 matches 10 bases. J lost 5 bases, V lost 3 bases, and 3 bases had no gene match. The CDR3 loop spans 14 amino acids. Germline V lookup: CDR1 SQVTM, CDR2 ANQGSEA. The CDR3 nucleotides read TGCAGCGTTGAGGGACAGGGGATAAATGAAAAACTGTTTTTT. Encoded protein: CSVEGQGINEKLFF.

The chain carries TRBV7-2 and TRBJ1-1; no firm D call. Trimming removed 3 bases at V and 1 base at J, with 9 bases between. In germline, CDR1 is SGHTA, CDR2 FQGNSA. The CDR3 covers 14 residues. CDR3 sequence: CASSFHAGNTEAFF. The CDR3 DNA sequence: TGTGCCAGCAGCTTCCATGCAGGGAACACTGAAGCTTTCTTT.

This chain uses TRBV18 with TRBJ2-5, with TRBD2 matching over 7 bases. The trim removed 0 bases at V and 5 bases at J, leaving 3 bases unmatched. In germline, CDR1 is KGHSH, CDR2 LQKENI. The CDR3 extends over 14 amino acids. CDR3: CASSPPTSWETQYF. The CDR3 bases are TGTGCCAGCTCACCACCGACTAGCTGGGAGACCCAGTACTTC.

The chain carries TRBV19 and TRBJ2-3, with TRBD2 matching over 12 bases. Trimming removed 4 bases from V and 2 bases from J; junction bases left unmatched: 4. Germline CDR1 LNHDA, CDR2 SQIVND (reference sequence). CDR3 length: 16 residues. The DNA of the CDR3 is TGTGCCAGTAGTAAAGGACTAGCGGGGTCCACAGATACGCAGTATTTT. Amino acid sequence: CASSKGLAGSTDTQYF.

V usage is TRBV19 and J usage is TRBJ1-1; weak D call: TRBD1 (6 bases). The germline V and J ends were trimmed by 8 bases and 6 bases, with 31 bases remaining between them. The CDR3 loop spans 18 amino acids. The germline V gene has CDR1 LNHDA and CDR2 SQIVND (reference sequence). CDR3 sequence: CASCTQFGTTGGKPEAFF. Here the CDR3 DNA reads TGTGCCAGTTGTACTCAATTCGGGACAACAGGTGGCAAGCCTGAAGCTTTCTTT.

The chain recombines TRBV10-3 with TRBJ1-2, with D possibly TRBD1 on 5 matching bases. The ends were cut back, 4 bases at V and 3 bases at J, with 15 bases in the middle. Germline V lookup: CDR1 ENHRY, CDR2 SYGVKD. The CDR3 runs to 15 residues. CDR3 nucleotides: TGTGCCATCAGTGTAGGGACCGGGATTTACTATGGCTACACCTTC. It is translated as CAISVGTGIYYGYTF.

The V and J genes are TRBV5-8 and TRBJ1-5; TRBD1 matches at 11 bases. The CDR3 extends over 15 amino acids. Trimming took 4 bases from V and 4 from J; bases not matched to a gene: 4. The V gene's germline CDR1 is SGHTS and CDR2 YDEGEE. Here the CDR3 DNA reads TGTGCCAGCAGCCGGGACAGGGGGTGGAATCAGCCCCAGCATTTT. Protein product: CASSRDRGWNQPQHF.

This chain links TRBV11-3 with TRBJ2-5, with 7 nucleotides matching TRBD1. CDR1 and CDR2 from the germline V gene are SGHNT and YENEEA. V lost 1 base to trimming and J lost 2 bases; unmatched junction nucleotides: 4. CDR3 length: 15 residues. This CDR3 is CASSLGARGQETQYF. CDR3 DNA sequence: TGTGCCAGCAGCTTAGGCGCCAGGGGGCAAGAGACCCAGTACTTC.

V gene TRBV5-1 combines with J gene TRBJ2-3, with D possibly TRBD2 on 6 matching bases. V lost 2 bases and J lost 0, with 10 bases in between. The germline CDR1 and CDR2 sequences are SGHRS and YFSETQ. This CDR3 contains 15 residues. In DNA form, the CDR3 reads TGCGCCAGCAGCTTCGGCGGGGCAAGCACAGATACGCAGTATTTT. Its protein is CASSFGGASTDTQYF.

The chain recombines TRBV9 with TRBJ1-6, with D uncertain. Germline V gene sequence: CDR1 SGDLS, CDR2 YYNGEE. Trimming removed 3 bases at V and 7 bases at J, with 11 bases between. This CDR3 comprises 14 residues. The CDR3 coding sequence is TGTGCCAGCAGCGCCGAGTTGTCCAATTCACCCCTCCACTTT. This encodes CASSAELSNSPLHF.

J is TRBJ2-1 and V is TRBV5-1; 7 bases match TRBD2. Germline CDR1 is SGHRS and CDR2 is YFSETQ. This CDR3 has 17 residues. V trimming: 1 base; J trimming: 7 bases; junction bases outside the gene matches: 14. CDR3 nucleotide sequence: TGCGCCAGCAGCTTGAGGTCCCTAGCGGACCGAGGGAATGAGCAGTTCTTC. Its protein is CASSLRSLADRGNEQFF.

In its sample, this clone was seen once. The genes are TRBV6-5 and TRBJ2-7, with TRBD1 matching 8 bases. V was pared by 10 bases and J by 7 bases, with 9 bases of the junction left unmatched. The CDR3 runs to 12 residues. Germline lookup yields CDR1 MNHEY and CDR2 SVGAGI. CDR3 loop: CATAGGAEEQYF. The DNA of the CDR3 is TGTGCCACCGCAGGGGGCGCGGAAGAGCAGTACTTC.

This chain uses TRBV2 with TRBJ1-5; TRBD1 is a possible D gene (6 bases). V was trimmed by 6 bases and J by 1 base, leaving 13 bases between them. This CDR3 has 15 residues. Germline CDR1 is SNHLY and CDR2 is FYNNEI. The CDR3 DNA sequence: TGTGCCAGCAGAAACGGACAGCAGAGCAATCAGCCCCAGCATTTT. It is translated as CASRNGQQSNQPQHF.

The rearrangement joins TRBV7-6 to TRBJ1-6; D remains ambiguous. The V gene's germline CDR1 is SGHVS and CDR2 FNYEAQ. The CDR3 totals 16 residues. The V and J ends lost 2 bases and 8 bases respectively, with 16 bases between them. CDR3 in amino acids: CASSLRTPPEDSPLHF. The CDR3 DNA is TGTGCCAGCAGCTTAAGAACACCTCCCGAGGATTCACCCCTCCACTTT.

The chain links TRBV11-2 to TRBJ2-7, with D possibly matching TRBD1 (6 bases). The CDR3 consists of 15 residues. The V and J ends lost 6 bases and 3 bases respectively, with 18 bases between them. Per the germline V gene, CDR1 is SGHAT and CDR2 is FQNNGV. DNA of the CDR3: TGTGCCAGCAGTTTCGCCCGGGACAAGAACTACGAGCAGTACTTC. Translating gives CASSFARDKNYEQYF.

Details on this clone: Other DNA sequences within the sample encode an identical CDR3. The genes are TRBV28 and TRBJ1-2; no clear D gene. The germline V gene has CDR1 MDHEN and CDR2 SYDVKM. CDR3 size: 12 residues. V was shortened by 3 bases and J by 1 base, with 3 bases between the two germline ends. In DNA form, the CDR3 reads TGTGCCAGCAGTTTGGGTAACTATGGCTACACCTTC. The encoded protein is CASSLGNYGYTF.

This clone was recorded once. At one boundary the junction diverges from the germline segment, which might be a read error. The chain recombines TRBV7-2 with TRBJ2-1, with D possibly being TRBD1 or TRBD2 (5 bases each). CDR1 is SGHTA and CDR2 is FQGNSA in the germline V gene. The CDR3 runs to 13 residues. CDR3 DNA sequence: TGTGCCAGCAGCCCCAGCGTGGACATTCAGAGGGTCTTC. Amino acids: CASSPSVDIQRVF.

The CDR3 sequence: CASSLEGDAGELFF. CDR3 coding DNA: TGCGCCAGCAGCTTGGAAGGGGATGCCGGGGAGCTGTTTTTT. This rearrangement joins TRBV5-1 to TRBJ2-2, with a tentative D call TRBD1 (5 bases). The germline V gene has CDR1 SGHRS and CDR2 YFSETQ. The ends were cut back, 0 bases at V and 6 bases at J, with 9 bases in the middle. The CDR3 is 14 amino acids.

The count of this clone is one. This rearrangement joins TRBV5-4 to TRBJ2-1, with D possibly matching TRBD2 (7 bases). The V end was cut by 3 bases, the J end by 2 bases, with 12 bases between. The length of the CDR3 is 15 residues. Germline assignment: CDR1 SGHNT and CDR2 YYREEE (reference sequence). This CDR3 is CASSSRGAPYNEQFF. CDR3 coding DNA: TGTGCCAGCAGCTCCCGGGGGGCCCCCTACAATGAGCAGTTCTTC.

The gene calls are TRBV25-1 and TRBJ1-2; tentative D call: TRBD1 (6 bases). The CDR3 spans 14 residues. The V end was cut by 6 bases, the J end by 0 bases, with 11 bases between. Germline CDR1 MGHDK, CDR2 SYGVNS. This CDR3 reads CASSEDSPNYGYTF. DNA of the CDR3: TGTGCCAGCAGCGAGGACAGCCCTAACTATGGCTACACCTTC.

The chain employs TRBV7-2 and TRBJ2-3; D unresolved. The germline V gene encodes CDR1 SGHTA and CDR2 FQGNSA. Trimming shortened V by 5 bases and J by 1 base, and 7 bases separated the two germline ends. CDR3 size: 13 residues. CDR3 in DNA: TGTGCCAGCAGCCCTGCGCGCACAGATACGCAGTATTTT. This gives the protein CASSPARTDTQYF.